The rows below give T cell receptor beta chains drawn from one sample of a study of T cell repertoires in cytomegalovirus infection. TCRdb redid the calling of the reads with MiXCR, one entry per CDR3 protein. The table shows 360,000 or so distinct CDR3 sequences, with 34% occurring only once. No antigen has been assigned to these receptors. This specimen was cultured PBMCs, taken from culture after CMV antigen stimulation. The receptors shown here come from a human donor in good health (CMV status not recorded). Some clones in this sample may be carry-over from other donors' samples. Both conserved end residues are part of each CDR3. Each record gives: clone size, J gene, D gene, V gene, CDR3 protein, CDR3 DNA. D genes are given only for firm matches. Size values are once, few and many counts, or a class for expanded clones, and some rows have none.

>-|TRBJ2-7|TRBD1|TRBV7-2
CASSLVRQGGIYEQYF
TGTGCCAGCAGCCTCGTTCGACAGGGTGGCATTTACGAGCAGTACTTC
>-|TRBJ2-3|-|TRBV2
CARRQTSTDTQYF
TGTGCCAGGAGGCAAACTAGCACAGATACGCAGTATTTT
>few|TRBJ2-5|-|TRBV7-2
CASSLVGVSGETQYF
TGTGCCAGCAGCTTAGTTGGGGTATCCGGAGAGACCCAGTACTTC
>-|TRBJ2-2|TRBD2|TRBV12-3/TRBV12-4
CASSLLGLENTGELFF
TGTGCCAGCAGTTTATTGGGACTAGAGAACACCGGGGAGCTGTTTTTT
>many|TRBJ2-7|-|TRBV7-3
CASSLTPSSYEQYF
TGTGCCAGCAGCTTAACTCCGAGCTCCTACGAGCAGTACTTC
>-|TRBJ2-3|TRBD1|TRBV6-1
CASRETGWGSDTQYF
TGTGCCAGCAGGGAGACAGGGTGGGGGTCAGATACGCAGTATTTT
>-|TRBJ1-4|-|TRBV4-3
CASSQQLRTAGEKLFF
TGCGCCAGCAGCCAACAACTAAGGACGGCGGGGGAAAAACTGTTTTTT
>-|TRBJ1-2|TRBD1|TRBV6-6
CASSSGQGAPGYTF
TGTGCCAGCAGTTCCGGACAGGGGGCGCCTGGCTACACCTTC
>few|TRBJ2-7|-|TRBV4-1
CASSQDTIIGNYEQYF
TGCGCCAGCAGCCAAGATACAATAATAGGAAACTACGAGCAGTACTTC
>many|TRBJ2-1|TRBD2|TRBV7-2
CASGLAGGYNEQFF
TGTGCCAGCGGACTAGCGGGAGGGTACAATGAGCAGTTCTTC
>-|TRBJ1-3|-|TRBV25-1
CASSELGFGGEGTGNTIYF
TGTGCCAGCAGTGAATTGGGGTTTGGAGGGGAAGGAACTGGAAACACCATATATTTT
>-|TRBJ2-1|TRBD1|TRBV12-3/TRBV12-4
CASQTGRINEQFF
TGTGCCAGCCAGACAGGGCGTATTAATGAGCAGTTCTTC
>-|TRBJ2-3|TRBD2|TRBV19
CASSGGGSNTDTQYF
TGTGCCAGTAGTGGCGGCGGGAGTAACACAGATACGCAGTATTTT
>-|TRBJ2-7|TRBD2|TRBV7-9
CASSPPGSSGSYEQYF
TGTGCCAGCAGCCCCCCCGGCTCTAGCGGGAGTTACGAGCAGTACTTC
>-|TRBJ2-1|-|TRBV23-1
CASILSGNEQFF
TGCGCCAGCATTCTTAGCGGAAATGAGCAGTTCTTC
>-|TRBJ2-1|-|TRBV10-1
CASSESPGIYNEQFF
TGCGCCAGCAGTGAGTCGCCAGGGATCTACAATGAGCAGTTCTTC
>few|TRBJ2-7|-|TRBV12-3/TRBV12-4
CASSLGPSQYEQYF
TGTGCCAGCAGTTTAGGACCCTCCCAGTACGAGCAGTACTTC
>few|TRBJ1-1|TRBD1|TRBV5-1
CASSSDRVGYTEAFF
TGCGCCAGCAGCTCGGACAGGGTGGGGTACACTGAAGCTTTCTTT
>few|TRBJ1-5|TRBD1|TRBV27
CASSLQGDNQPQHF
TGTGCCAGCAGTCTCCAGGGGGACAATCAGCCCCAGCATTTT
>-|TRBJ1-6|-|TRBV27
CASSTRGQTHPLHF
TGTGCCAGCAGTACCCGAGGACAGACCCATCCCCTCCACTTT
>-|TRBJ1-1|TRBD1|TRBV11-3
CASSSSGTGRFRAFF
TGTGCCAGCAGCTCTTCCGGGACAGGGAGGTTCCGAGCTTTCTTT
>many|TRBJ2-1|-|TRBV7-2
CASSLVPRGEQFF
TGTGCCAGCAGCTTAGTTCCCCGAGGTGAGCAGTTCTTC